A selection of T cell receptor beta chains follows, all from one sample in a study of blood T cells in healthy people across ages. One entry per CDR3 protein, called by TCRdb with MiXCR from the 5' RACE reads. The repertoire holds roughly 1.4 million distinct CDR3 sequences, approximately 59% seen once, with roughly 7% in the top ten. Sequenced input: blood. These receptors originate from a man younger than 35 in good health. CDR3s include the opening cysteine and the closing phenylalanine or tryptophan. Fields, in order: clone size, D gene, V gene, J gene, CDR3 DNA, CDR3 protein. The D gene is left open where the match is weak. Expanded clones get a size class; other rows say once, few or many, or leave the size out.

abundance: many; d_gene: NA; v_gene: TRBV5-1; j_gene: TRBJ1-1; CDR3nt: TGTGCCAGCAGCTTAGCCGGTAACACTGAAGCTTTCTTT; CDR3aa: CASSLAGNTEAFF
abundance: few; d_gene: NA; v_gene: TRBV4-1; j_gene: TRBJ2-7; CDR3nt: TGCGCCAGCAGCTCTTCGACAGCCTACGAGCAGTACTTC; CDR3aa: CASSSSTAYEQYF
abundance: NA; d_gene: NA; v_gene: TRBV6-1; j_gene: TRBJ1-2; CDR3nt: TGTGCCAGCAGAGAACAATGGGGAAAAACCAACTATGGCTACACCTTC; CDR3aa: CASREQWGKTNYGYTF
abundance: few; d_gene: NA; v_gene: TRBV29-1; j_gene: TRBJ2-7; CDR3nt: TGCAGCGTTGATGGGGGGGTGGGGGCCCTCTCCTACGAGCAGTACTTC; CDR3aa: CSVDGGVGALSYEQYF
abundance: NA; d_gene: NA; v_gene: TRBV3-1; j_gene: TRBJ2-1; CDR3nt: TGTGCCAGCAGCCAAGACGCCACTGGAAACAATGAGCAGTTCTTC; CDR3aa: CASSQDATGNNEQFF
abundance: NA; d_gene: NA; v_gene: TRBV2; j_gene: TRBJ1-4; CDR3nt: TGTGCCAGCAGTGTAGAACTCCCCCCAACTAATGAAAAACTGTTTTTT; CDR3aa: CASSVELPPTNEKLFF
abundance: NA; d_gene: NA; v_gene: TRBV4-3; j_gene: TRBJ1-1; CDR3nt: TGCGCCAGCAGCCAAGACGACAGTCTTAACACTGAAGCTTTCTTT; CDR3aa: CASSQDDSLNTEAFF
abundance: NA; d_gene: NA; v_gene: TRBV4-3; j_gene: TRBJ2-1; CDR3nt: TGCGCCAGCAGCCAAGATCTATCCGGGAGCGCTTTGAATGAGCAGTTCTTC; CDR3aa: CASSQDLSGSALNEQFF
abundance: NA; d_gene: TRBD1; v_gene: TRBV29-1; j_gene: TRBJ2-6; CDR3nt: TGCAGCGTTAGGACAGGGATATCTCTCTCTGGGGCCAACGTCCTGACTTTC; CDR3aa: CSVRTGISLSGANVLTF
abundance: few; d_gene: TRBD1; v_gene: TRBV20-1; j_gene: TRBJ1-1; CDR3nt: TGCAGTGCCAGGGACAGGGGACCGAACGCTGAAGCTTTCTTT; CDR3aa: CSARDRGPNAEAFF
abundance: NA; d_gene: TRBD1; v_gene: TRBV7-9; j_gene: TRBJ1-1; CDR3nt: TGTGCCAGCAGCCCAAGATTCGGACAGGGTTTCGGCACTGAAGCTTTCTTT; CDR3aa: CASSPRFGQGFGTEAFF
abundance: few; d_gene: NA; v_gene: TRBV29-1; j_gene: TRBJ2-1; CDR3nt: TGCAGCGTTTGGGGGCCTGGGCCTCATGGCGAGCAGTTCTTC; CDR3aa: CSVWGPGPHGEQFF
abundance: NA; d_gene: NA; v_gene: TRBV12-3/TRBV12-4; j_gene: TRBJ2-6; CDR3nt: TGTGCCAGCAGCTCACGCGGAGGTGGCCTCTCTGGGGCCAACGTCCTGACTTTC; CDR3aa: CASSSRGGGLSGANVLTF
abundance: NA; d_gene: TRBD2; v_gene: TRBV6-2/TRBV6-3; j_gene: TRBJ2-1; CDR3nt: TGTGCCAGCAGGGATCCGGGACTAGCGGGAGGAGATGAGCAGTTCTTC; CDR3aa: CASRDPGLAGGDEQFF
abundance: NA; d_gene: NA; v_gene: TRBV7-9; j_gene: TRBJ1-2; CDR3nt: TGTGCCAGCAGCTTCTCGAGGGGCAGGGAGGCGGCTAACCATGGCTACACCTTC; CDR3aa: CASSFSRGREAANHGYTF
abundance: few; d_gene: TRBD2; v_gene: TRBV29-1; j_gene: TRBJ2-4; CDR3nt: TGCAGCGTCATCGGGGGGGCGGCCAAGAACAAAAACATTCAGTACTTC; CDR3aa: CSVIGGAAKNKNIQYF
abundance: NA; d_gene: NA; v_gene: TRBV29-1; j_gene: TRBJ2-7; CDR3nt: TGCAGCGTTCCGGGGTTTGGCCCGCTTAGGGACGAGCAGTACTTC; CDR3aa: CSVPGFGPLRDEQYF
abundance: NA; d_gene: NA; v_gene: TRBV5-1; j_gene: TRBJ2-2; CDR3nt: TGCGCCAGCAGCGCTGTAGGTGGCACCGGGGAGCTGTTTTTT; CDR3aa: CASSAVGGTGELFF
abundance: many; d_gene: TRBD2; v_gene: TRBV6-5; j_gene: TRBJ2-7; CDR3nt: TGTGCCAGCAGTTACAAACTAGCGGGCTACGAGCAGTACTTC; CDR3aa: CASSYKLAGYEQYF
abundance: NA; d_gene: TRBD2; v_gene: TRBV20-1; j_gene: TRBJ2-1; CDR3nt: TGCAGTGCTAGCGGGACTAATTACAATGAGCAGTTCTTC; CDR3aa: CSASGTNYNEQFF
abundance: NA; d_gene: NA; v_gene: TRBV2; j_gene: TRBJ2-7; CDR3nt: TGTGCCAGCAGAGCCGACCTCTCCTACGAGCAGTACTTC; CDR3aa: CASRADLSYEQYF
abundance: once; d_gene: NA; v_gene: TRBV11-2; j_gene: TRBJ1-1; CDR3nt: TGTGCCAGCAGCGTCAGGGATGAAGCTTTCTTT; CDR3aa: CASSVRDEAFF
abundance: once; d_gene: TRBD2; v_gene: TRBV24-1; j_gene: TRBJ2-1; CDR3nt: TGTGCCACCAGTGACGACGGACTAGCGGGTGAGGCCAATGAGCAGTTCTTC; CDR3aa: CATSDDGLAGEANEQFF
abundance: NA; d_gene: TRBD2; v_gene: TRBV7-2; j_gene: TRBJ2-3; CDR3nt: TGTGCCAGCAGCTTAGCGGGCGGGGGGGCCACAGATACGCAGTATTTT; CDR3aa: CASSLAGGGATDTQYF
abundance: NA; d_gene: TRBD1; v_gene: TRBV4-1; j_gene: TRBJ1-1; CDR3nt: TGCGCCAGCAGCCAACCAGGGGGGATTGAAGCTTTCTTT; CDR3aa: CASSQPGGIEAFF
abundance: NA; d_gene: NA; v_gene: TRBV7-9; j_gene: TRBJ2-3; CDR3nt: TGTGCCAGCAGCTTCGGGGGAGTGGAAGATACGCAGTATTTT; CDR3aa: CASSFGGVEDTQYF
abundance: few; d_gene: NA; v_gene: TRBV7-9; j_gene: TRBJ1-1; CDR3nt: TGTGCCAGCAGCCAAATAACAGGGCTAGGCACTGAAGCTTTCTTT; CDR3aa: CASSQITGLGTEAFF
abundance: few; d_gene: TRBD1; v_gene: TRBV7-7; j_gene: TRBJ2-1; CDR3nt: TGTGCCAGCAGCCCCCCAGGGGGCGGTTACAATGAGCAGTTCTTC; CDR3aa: CASSPPGGGYNEQFF
abundance: NA; d_gene: NA; v_gene: TRBV6-6; j_gene: TRBJ1-2; CDR3nt: TGTGCCAGCAGAGCTCTAAGGGTTTACGGTTACGGCTACACCTTC; CDR3aa: CASRALRVYGYGYTF
abundance: NA; d_gene: TRBD1; v_gene: TRBV5-1; j_gene: TRBJ2-1; CDR3nt: TGCGCCAGCAGCCCCGCGCCGAGACAGGGTTACAATGAGCAGTTCTTC; CDR3aa: CASSPAPRQGYNEQFF
abundance: NA; d_gene: TRBD1; v_gene: TRBV7-8; j_gene: TRBJ2-3; CDR3nt: TGTGCCAGCAGCCCCCGGGTAGGGGGCTTCGGGGATACGCAGTATTTT; CDR3aa: CASSPRVGGFGDTQYF
abundance: NA; d_gene: NA; v_gene: TRBV20-1; j_gene: TRBJ2-7; CDR3nt: TGCAGTGCTAGAGATCGGTTCGCCCCCTCCTACGAGCAGTACTTC; CDR3aa: CSARDRFAPSYEQYF
abundance: NA; d_gene: NA; v_gene: TRBV7-9; j_gene: TRBJ1-1; CDR3nt: TGTGCCAGCAGCTCGAGCGCAAGGAACACTGAAGCTTTCTTT; CDR3aa: CASSSSARNTEAFF
abundance: NA; d_gene: TRBD1; v_gene: TRBV7-7; j_gene: TRBJ2-5; CDR3nt: TGTGCTAGCAGCTTAGCAGGGCTTACAGGGGACGAGACCCAGTACTTC; CDR3aa: CASSLAGLTGDETQYF
abundance: NA; d_gene: TRBD1; v_gene: TRBV7-6; j_gene: TRBJ1-5; CDR3nt: TGTGCCAGCAGCCCAACAGGGGGCCACATACCCCATCAGCCCCAGCATTTT; CDR3aa: CASSPTGGHIPHQPQHF
abundance: once; d_gene: TRBD2; v_gene: TRBV4-2; j_gene: TRBJ2-7; CDR3nt: TGTGCCAGCAGCCAGAGATCCCGGGACTACTCCTACGAGCAGTACTTC; CDR3aa: CASSQRSRDYSYEQYF
abundance: NA; d_gene: NA; v_gene: TRBV20-1; j_gene: TRBJ1-1; CDR3nt: TGCAGTGCTAGGGGACGGGTCTCGGGGACTGAAGCTTTCTTT; CDR3aa: CSARGRVSGTEAFF
abundance: NA; d_gene: NA; v_gene: TRBV4-1; j_gene: TRBJ2-7; CDR3nt: TGCGCCAGCAGCCAAGATATGGGCGGAACCTACGAGCAGTACTTC; CDR3aa: CASSQDMGGTYEQYF
abundance: NA; d_gene: TRBD1; v_gene: TRBV28; j_gene: TRBJ2-5; CDR3nt: TGTGCCACCAACGCCGGGACAGGCTCGGGCGAGACCCAGTACTTC; CDR3aa: CATNAGTGSGETQYF
abundance: NA; d_gene: TRBD2; v_gene: TRBV6-4; j_gene: TRBJ2-7; CDR3nt: TGTGCCAGCAGTGAAGACCGGACTAGCGTGGTCGATGAGCAGTACTTC; CDR3aa: CASSEDRTSVVDEQYF
abundance: once; d_gene: NA; v_gene: TRBV7-9; j_gene: TRBJ2-1; CDR3nt: TGTGCCAGCAGCCCCCGAAAACTGACTAGAGCGAATGAGCAGTTCTTC; CDR3aa: CASSPRKLTRANEQFF
abundance: NA; d_gene: TRBD1; v_gene: TRBV29-1; j_gene: TRBJ2-1; CDR3nt: TGCAGCGGGACGACAGGGGGCTTAATTGGTGAGCAGTTCTTC; CDR3aa: CSGTTGGLIGEQFF
abundance: NA; d_gene: NA; v_gene: TRBV7-8; j_gene: TRBJ2-3; CDR3nt: TGTGCCAGCAGCTTGGACCGGCCGGGCGATACGCAGTATTTT; CDR3aa: CASSLDRPGDTQYF
abundance: NA; d_gene: NA; v_gene: TRBV6-1; j_gene: TRBJ2-4; CDR3nt: TGTGCCAGCAGTGAAGGCGTTAGGGGGATTCAGTACTTC; CDR3aa: CASSEGVRGIQYF
abundance: NA; d_gene: NA; v_gene: TRBV12-3/TRBV12-4; j_gene: TRBJ1-1; CDR3nt: TGTGCCAGCAGTTTAGCGGGGAGAAGGATGAACACTGAAGCTTTCTTT; CDR3aa: CASSLAGRRMNTEAFF
abundance: NA; d_gene: NA; v_gene: TRBV4-1; j_gene: TRBJ2-3; CDR3nt: TGCGCCAGCAGCCCGCCTAGCGTTCACACAGATACGCAGTATTTT; CDR3aa: CASSPPSVHTDTQYF
abundance: NA; d_gene: TRBD1; v_gene: TRBV6-5; j_gene: TRBJ1-2; CDR3nt: TGTGCCAGCATACTCTATCGAGGGGCAAAGGGACAGGGAGGGGATGGCTACACCTTC; CDR3aa: CASILYRGAKGQGGDGYTF
abundance: NA; d_gene: NA; v_gene: TRBV4-1; j_gene: TRBJ2-1; CDR3nt: TGCGCCAGCAGCCAAGAATCGCAGGGTGAGCAGTTCTTC; CDR3aa: CASSQESQGEQFF